A selection of T cell receptor beta chains follows, all from one sample in a study of T cells in Graves' hyperthyroidism and ophthalmopathy. TCRdb reanalysed the multiplex PCR reads using MiXCR and keeps one entry per CDR3 protein. The table has 45,000 to 50,000 distinct CDR3 sequences, approximately 50% seen once. The sequencing input was peripheral blood or thyroid tissue (not recorded which). The origin of the receptors is a woman in her 50s with Graves' hyperthyroidism. The CDR3 runs from the conserved cysteine through the conserved F or W. D genes are given only for firm matches. Expanded clones are given a class, and other clones once, few, many or no size at all.

clone_size: NA
v_call: TRBV6-6
j_call: TRBJ2-3
d_call: TRBD1
cdr3_nt: TGTGCCAGCCATACAGGGGGCACAGATACGCAGTATTTT
cdr3_aa: CASHTGGTDTQYF

clone_size: NA
v_call: TRBV10-3
j_call: TRBJ2-5
d_call: NA
cdr3_nt: TGTGCCATCAGGGCCGCAGAGACCCAGTACTTC
cdr3_aa: CAIRAAETQYF

clone_size: NA
v_call: TRBV5-1
j_call: TRBJ2-2
d_call: TRBD1
cdr3_nt: TGCGTCGGCAGGAAGCCGGGACAGGGAAGCGGGGAGCTGTTTTTT
cdr3_aa: CVGRKPGQGSGELFF

clone_size: NA
v_call: TRBV29-1
j_call: TRBJ2-7
d_call: NA
cdr3_nt: TGCAGCGTTGAACTCGATGGGCGACCCTACGAGCAGTACTTC
cdr3_aa: CSVELDGRPYEQYF

clone_size: many
v_call: TRBV7-2
j_call: TRBJ2-5
d_call: TRBD1
cdr3_nt: TGTGCCAGCAGCTACCGGGACAGGACAGGGACAGAGACCCAGTACTTC
cdr3_aa: CASSYRDRTGTETQYF

clone_size: NA
v_call: TRBV29-1
j_call: TRBJ1-2
d_call: TRBD1
cdr3_nt: TGCAGCGCCGGGACAGGGCATAACTATGGCTACACCTTC
cdr3_aa: CSAGTGHNYGYTF

clone_size: NA
v_call: TRBV7-3
j_call: TRBJ1-3
d_call: NA
cdr3_nt: TGTGCCAGCAGCTTAGGGGGCGCTGCCGGAAACACCGTATATTTT
cdr3_aa: CASSLGGAAGNTVYF

clone_size: few
v_call: TRBV6-5
j_call: TRBJ2-7
d_call: NA
cdr3_nt: TGTGCCAGCAGTCCTAGCGTCTCCTACGAGCAGTACTTC
cdr3_aa: CASSPSVSYEQYF

clone_size: NA
v_call: TRBV24-1
j_call: TRBJ2-1
d_call: TRBD2
cdr3_nt: TGTGCCACCAGTGATCCCTCTTGGACTAGCGGGAATGAGCAGTTCTTC
cdr3_aa: CATSDPSWTSGNEQFF

clone_size: many
v_call: TRBV12-3/TRBV12-4
j_call: TRBJ2-5
d_call: TRBD2
cdr3_nt: TGTGCCAGCAGTCGACTAGCGGGTCGAGTAGGAGAGACCCAGTACTTC
cdr3_aa: CASSRLAGRVGETQYF

clone_size: many
v_call: TRBV6-5
j_call: TRBJ2-5
d_call: NA
cdr3_nt: TGTGCCAGCAGTTCCCACTCCCCGGTGACCCAGTACTTC
cdr3_aa: CASSSHSPVTQYF

clone_size: few
v_call: TRBV24-1
j_call: TRBJ1-2
d_call: NA
cdr3_nt: TGTGCCACCAGTGATCAGGGCTATGGCTACACCTTC
cdr3_aa: CATSDQGYGYTF

clone_size: NA
v_call: TRBV12-3/TRBV12-4
j_call: TRBJ2-7
d_call: TRBD1
cdr3_nt: TGTGCCAGCAGACTGGGACAGACGTACGAGCAGTACTTC
cdr3_aa: CASRLGQTYEQYF

clone_size: NA
v_call: TRBV9
j_call: TRBJ1-6
d_call: NA
cdr3_nt: TGTGCCAGCAGCGTAGGCTGGAGTGGTTCACCCCTCCACTTT
cdr3_aa: CASSVGWSGSPLHF

clone_size: many
v_call: TRBV25-1
j_call: TRBJ2-3
d_call: TRBD2
cdr3_nt: TGTGCCAGCAGTAAGACTAGCGCCAACACAGATACGCAGTATTTT
cdr3_aa: CASSKTSANTDTQYF

clone_size: many
v_call: TRBV2
j_call: TRBJ1-1
d_call: NA
cdr3_nt: TGTGCCAGCAGTAGTTATGCAGGAGAGATGTCTGAAGCTTTCTTT
cdr3_aa: CASSSYAGEMSEAFF

clone_size: once
v_call: TRBV20-1
j_call: TRBJ2-5
d_call: TRBD1
cdr3_nt: TGCAGTACTAGGGTGGACAGGGGGATGGAAGAGACCCAGTACTTC
cdr3_aa: CSTRVDRGMEETQYF

clone_size: NA
v_call: TRBV20-1
j_call: TRBJ2-7
d_call: TRBD2
cdr3_nt: TGCAGTGCTATGACTAGCGGGAGACCGAGAGAGCAGTACTTC
cdr3_aa: CSAMTSGRPREQYF

clone_size: many
v_call: TRBV30
j_call: TRBJ1-1
d_call: TRBD1
cdr3_nt: TGTGCCTGTAACAGGGGGTTCTATAACACTGAAGCTTTCTTT
cdr3_aa: CACNRGFYNTEAFF

clone_size: NA
v_call: TRBV7-2
j_call: TRBJ1-5
d_call: TRBD1
cdr3_nt: TGTGCCAGCGGGCGGGACAGGCCAAGTCAGCCCCAGCATTTT
cdr3_aa: CASGRDRPSQPQHF

clone_size: many
v_call: TRBV6-2/TRBV6-3
j_call: TRBJ1-4
d_call: NA
cdr3_nt: TGTGCCAGCAGTTACATTGCGGCAGGGGCGGATGAAAAACTGTTTTTT
cdr3_aa: CASSYIAAGADEKLFF

clone_size: many
v_call: TRBV4-1
j_call: TRBJ2-1
d_call: NA
cdr3_nt: TGCGCCAGCAGCCCGAACCGGTTCAATGAGCAGTTCTTC
cdr3_aa: CASSPNRFNEQFF